This T cell receptor beta chain was sequenced in a study of blood T cell repertoires in COVID-19. Study-level information: Sites in the United States, Italy and Spain provided acute and convalescent COVID-19 samples.

The V and J ends lost 3 bases and 5 bases respectively, with 8 bases between them. The CDR3 sequence is 12 residues long. Germline V gives CDR1 SGDLS, CDR2 YYNGEE. Profiling relied on immunoSEQ multiplex PCR, and the TCRdb table lists in-frame clones only, not all of them. This sample has more than 200,000 clones, with approximately 87% found just once. Details on this clone: In the same sample, other DNA sequences code for this CDR3.

The genes are TRBV9 and TRBJ2-5, with D possibly being TRBD1 (5 bases). This TCR was recovered from a woman in her sixties or seventies with active or convalescent COVID-19. What was sequenced was peripheral blood. CDR3 DNA: TGTGCCAGCAGCGGGGGCAGGGAGACCCAGTACTTC. Protein product: CASSGGRETQYF. The full variable domain, with the rest looked up from reference TRBV9 and TRBJ2-5, is DSGVTQTPKHLITATGQRVTLRCSPRSGDLSVYWYQQSLDQGLQFLIQYYNGEERAKGNILERFSAQQFPDLHSELNLSSLELGDSALYFCASSGGRETQYFGPGTRLLVL.